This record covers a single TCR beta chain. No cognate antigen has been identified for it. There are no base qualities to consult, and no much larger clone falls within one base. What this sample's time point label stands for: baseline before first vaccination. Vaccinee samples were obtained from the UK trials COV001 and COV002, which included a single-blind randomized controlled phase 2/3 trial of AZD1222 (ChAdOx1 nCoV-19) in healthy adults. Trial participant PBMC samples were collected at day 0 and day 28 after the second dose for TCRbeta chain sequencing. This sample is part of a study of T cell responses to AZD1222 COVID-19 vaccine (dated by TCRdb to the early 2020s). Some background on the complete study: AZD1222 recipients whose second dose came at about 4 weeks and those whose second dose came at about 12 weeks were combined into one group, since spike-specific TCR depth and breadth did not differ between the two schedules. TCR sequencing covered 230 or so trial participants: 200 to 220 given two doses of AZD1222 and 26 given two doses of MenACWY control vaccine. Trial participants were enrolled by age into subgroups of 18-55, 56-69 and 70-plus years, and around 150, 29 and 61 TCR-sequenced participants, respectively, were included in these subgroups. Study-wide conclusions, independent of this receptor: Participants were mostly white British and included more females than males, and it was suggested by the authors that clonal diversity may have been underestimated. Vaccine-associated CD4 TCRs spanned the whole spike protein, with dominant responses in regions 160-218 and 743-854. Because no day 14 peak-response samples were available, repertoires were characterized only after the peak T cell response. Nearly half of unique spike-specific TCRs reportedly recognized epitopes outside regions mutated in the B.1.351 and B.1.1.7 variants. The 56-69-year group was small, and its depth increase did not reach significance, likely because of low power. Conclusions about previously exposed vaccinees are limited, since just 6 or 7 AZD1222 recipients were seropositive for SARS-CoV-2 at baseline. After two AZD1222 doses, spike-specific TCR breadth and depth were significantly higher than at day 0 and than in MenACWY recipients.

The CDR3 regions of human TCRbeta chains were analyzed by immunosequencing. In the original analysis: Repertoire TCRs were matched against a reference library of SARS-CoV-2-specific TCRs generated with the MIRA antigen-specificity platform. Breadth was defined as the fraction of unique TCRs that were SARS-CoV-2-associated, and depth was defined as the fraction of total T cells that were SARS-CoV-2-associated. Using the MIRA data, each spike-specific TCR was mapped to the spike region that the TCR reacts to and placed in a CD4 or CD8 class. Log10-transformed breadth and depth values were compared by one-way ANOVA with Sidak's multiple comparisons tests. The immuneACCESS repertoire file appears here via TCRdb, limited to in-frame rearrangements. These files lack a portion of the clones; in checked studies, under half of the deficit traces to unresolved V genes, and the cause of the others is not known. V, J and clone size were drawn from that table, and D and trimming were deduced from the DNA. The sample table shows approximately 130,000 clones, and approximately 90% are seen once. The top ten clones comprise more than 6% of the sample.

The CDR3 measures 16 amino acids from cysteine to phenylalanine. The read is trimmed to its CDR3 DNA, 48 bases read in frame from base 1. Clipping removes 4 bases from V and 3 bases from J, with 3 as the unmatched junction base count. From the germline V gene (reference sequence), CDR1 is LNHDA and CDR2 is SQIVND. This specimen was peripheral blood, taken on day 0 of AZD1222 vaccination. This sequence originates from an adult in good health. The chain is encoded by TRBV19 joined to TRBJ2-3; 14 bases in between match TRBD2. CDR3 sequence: CASSTGLAGVTDTQYF. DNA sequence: TGTGCCAGTAGTACGGGACTAGCGGGAGTGACAGATACGCAGTATTTT.